Following are 24 T cell receptor beta chains from one sample sequenced in a study of blood T cell repertoires in COVID-19. Libraries were prepared by immunoSEQ multiplex PCR; TCRdb keeps only in-frame clonotypes and omits some of them. The sample holds 85,000 to 90,000 clones, 70% to 85% seen once. The source material was peripheral blood. The receptors were gathered from a man aged 70-80 years with acute or convalescent COVID-19.

The rearrangement joins TRBV7-9 to TRBJ1-1; TRBD1 is a possible D gene (6 bases). CDR1 is SEHNR, CDR2 FQNEAQ, per germline (reference sequence). The V gene lost 4 bases and the J gene lost 5 bases, with 14 bases spanning the gap. The length of the CDR3 is 14 residues. In DNA form, the CDR3 reads TGTGCCAGCAGCTCGCAGGGGCGGGGGACTGAAGCTTTCTTT. Residues: CASSSQGRGTEAFF.

V and J are TRBV9 and TRBJ2-2; D perhaps matches TRBD1 (5 bases). The germline V and J ends were trimmed by 1 base and 3 bases, with 16 bases remaining between them. Germline loops: CDR1 SGDLS, CDR2 YYNGEE. This CDR3 is built from 17 residues. The CDR3: CASSVTWGRAYTGELFF. DNA for the CDR3: TGTGCCAGCAGCGTAACCTGGGGCAGGGCTTACACCGGGGAGCTGTTTTTT.

This chain connects TRBV3-1 (or the pseudogene TRBV3-2) to TRBJ1-2; possible D gene TRBD1, 6 bases. CDR3 length: 14 amino acids. CDR1 LGHDT and CDR2 YNNKEL come from the germline V gene (reference sequence). Deletions cut 0 bases from V and 6 bases from J, with 11 bases between. The CDR3 DNA reads TGTGCCAGCAGCCAAGAGAGGGGGAGGGATGGCTACACCTTC. It translates to CASSQERGRDGYTF.

The chain carries TRBV5-1 and TRBJ2-7; 8 bases are shared with TRBD1. V was pared by 4 bases and J by 4 bases, with 10 bases of the junction left unmatched. The germline gives CDR1 SGHRS, CDR2 YFSETQ. The CDR3 extends over 15 amino acids. DNA of the CDR3: TGCGCCAGCAGCCCAAAGCCGGGACAGGAGTACGAGCAGTACGTC. Translated, it gives CASSPKPGQEYEQYV.

A note on this clone: The sample contains more than one DNA sequence encoding this CDR3. The chain has TRBV7-3 and TRBJ2-3; 8 positions agree with TRBD2. J was trimmed by 3 bases and V by 5 bases; bases with no gene match: 7. The V gene's germline CDR1 is SGHTA and CDR2 FQGTGA. The length of the CDR3 is 15 residues. For the CDR3, the DNA is TGTGCCAGCAGCCCCGGGGGGGGGCCGACAGATACGCAGTATTTT. The encoded protein is CASSPGGGPTDTQYF.

This chain connects TRBV19 to TRBJ1-1; D remains ambiguous. V lost 4 bases, J lost 0 bases, and 15 bases lay in between. The length of the CDR3 is 16 residues. CDR1 and CDR2 (germline): LNHDA, SQIVND (reference sequence). The CDR3 DNA reads as TGTGCCAGTAGTAGGCGAGGAGGGTCTATGAACACTGAAGCTTTCTTT. Its translation is CASSRRGGSMNTEAFF.

DNA of the CDR3: TGTGCCAGCTCGGGCCAGCCAAATTCACCCCTCCACTTT. Its protein product is CASSGQPNSPLHF. This rearrangement joins TRBV18 to TRBJ1-6; D is ambiguous. Germline CDR1 KGHSH, CDR2 LQKENI. This CDR3 has 13 residues. Trimming shortened V by 6 bases and J by 7 bases, and 10 bases separated the two germline ends.

The V call is TRBV29-1, the J call TRBJ2-7; 7 nucleotides line up with TRBD1. Germline-derived CDR1 and CDR2 are SQVTM and ANQGSEA. The CDR3 consists of 11 residues. V gave up 6 bases and J gave up 4 bases; unmatched junction bases: 3. The CDR3 bases are TGCAGCGTAGGACAGGCTTACGAGCAGTACTTC. Its protein product is CSVGQAYEQYF.

The chain uses TRBV19 and TRBJ2-5, with TRBD1 identical over 10 bases. Germline lookup yields CDR1 LNHDA and CDR2 SQIVND (reference sequence). V was clipped by 5 bases and J by 5 bases; unmatched bases: 8. The length of the CDR3 is 15 residues. In DNA form, the CDR3 reads TGTGCCAGTAGTGACCGGGACAGGGGAAGGGAGACCCAGTACTTC. Its translation is CASSDRDRGRETQYF.

This clone was observed once. This rearrangement joins TRBV19 to TRBJ1-1; the D gene is possibly TRBD1 (6 bases). This CDR3 is built from 12 residues. V was clipped by 10 bases and J by 11 bases, with 20 bases between them. CDR1 is LNHDA and CDR2 is SQIVND in the germline V gene (reference sequence). The CDR3 DNA reads TGTGCCACCGCAACAGGGACGGGGCTGGCTTTCTTT. Residues: CATATGTGLAFF. Full variable domain (rest looked up from reference TRBV19 and TRBJ1-1): DGGITQSPKYLFRKEGQNVTLSCEQNLNHDAMYWYRQDPGQGLRLIYYSQIVNDFQKGDIAEGYSVSREKKESFPLTVTSAQKNPTAFYLCATATGTGLAFFGQGTRLTVV.

The V and J genes are TRBV7-6 and TRBJ1-4, with 9 bases fitting TRBD1. J lost 8 bases, V lost 5 bases, and 9 bases had no gene match. Germline lookup yields CDR1 SGHVS and CDR2 FNYEAQ. There are 15 residues in the CDR3. CDR3 sequence reads: CASSQSGTGQEKLFF. In DNA, the CDR3 is TGTGCCAGCAGCCAATCCGGGACAGGGCAGGAAAAACTGTTTTTT.

CDR3 protein: CASRQGITEAFF. The CDR3 coding sequence is TGTGCCAGCAGGCAGGGGATCACTGAAGCTTTCTTT. This chain links TRBV6-5 with TRBJ1-1; a weak D match, TRBD1 (6 bases). This CDR3 has 12 residues. Per germline, CDR1 MNHEY and CDR2 SVGAGI. V was clipped by 6 bases and J by 4 bases, with 9 bases between them.

V gene TRBV5-1 combines with J gene TRBJ2-2, with a tentative D call TRBD2 (6 bases). Germline assignment: CDR1 SGHRS and CDR2 YFSETQ. Trimming removed 0 bases at V and 7 bases at J, with 13 bases between. The CDR3 covers 15 residues. The CDR3: CASSLDRNSGGELFF. CDR3 sequence (DNA): TGCGCCAGCAGCTTGGACAGGAATAGCGGCGGGGAGCTGTTTTTT.

In this sample, this clone turned up a few times. V and J are TRBV28 and TRBJ1-1, with no clear D. The V gene lost 3 bases and the J gene lost 0 bases, with 8 bases spanning the gap. Germline V gene lookup returns CDR1 MDHEN and CDR2 SYDVKM. This CDR3 comprises 14 residues. CDR3 in DNA: TGTGCCAGCAGTTTGGGAGGTTTGAACACTGAAGCTTTCTTT. This codes for CASSLGGLNTEAFF.

This chain joins TRBV6-6 and TRBJ2-7; 8 nucleotides align to TRBD1. V trimming: 6 bases; J trimming: 3 bases; junction bases outside the gene matches: 4. This CDR3 is 13 amino acids long. CDR1 is MNHNY, CDR2 SVGAGI, per germline (reference sequence). This CDR3 reads CASSQGQVYEQYV. CDR3 nucleotides: TGTGCCAGCAGCCAGGGACAGGTCTACGAGCAGTACGTC.

The V call is TRBV7-6, the J call TRBJ1-2; TRBD1 matches 9 bases. Germline V gives CDR1 SGHVS, CDR2 FNYEAQ. Trimming took 5 bases from V and 8 from J; bases not matched to a gene: 6. The length of the CDR3 is 13 residues. The CDR3 here is CASSATGGGGYTF. The CDR3 DNA sequence: TGTGCCAGCAGCGCCACAGGGGGCGGGGGCTACACCTTC.

The chain carries TRBV15 and TRBJ2-7; D not certain. Trimming shortened V by 3 bases and J by 2 bases, and 17 bases separated the two germline ends. This CDR3 spans 16 amino acids. Germline values: CDR1 LNHNV, CDR2 YYDKDF (reference sequence). CDR3 nucleotide sequence: TGTGCCACCAGCAGGCAACCAAGAGACAAGACCTACGAGCAGTACTTC. Its protein is CATSRQPRDKTYEQYF.

This chain uses TRBV4-2 with TRBJ2-1, with 10 nucleotides matching TRBD2. This CDR3 comprises 16 residues. Looked up from germline, CDR1 is LGHNA and CDR2 is YNFKEQ. J was trimmed by 9 bases and V by 0 bases; bases with no gene match: 8. The CDR3: CASSQDIAGGVGEQFF. DNA of the CDR3: TGTGCCAGCAGCCAAGACATAGCGGGGGGAGTCGGTGAGCAGTTCTTC.

The CDR3 DNA is TGTGCCAGCAGCATTCACAGGGATGGGACTGAAGCTTTCTTT. Protein product: CASSIHRDGTEAFF. This chain uses TRBV7-9 with TRBJ1-1, with D perhaps TRBD1 (6 bases). Per germline, CDR1 SEHNR and CDR2 FQNEAQ (reference sequence). This CDR3 has 14 amino acids. V dropped 5 bases and J dropped 5 bases, with 15 bases sitting between them.

The chain has TRBV6-1 and TRBJ2-7; 8 bases line up with TRBD1. The CDR3 has 15 amino acids. Germline V CDR1 and CDR2: MNHNS, SASEGT. The V gene end was trimmed by 2 bases and the J gene end by 2 bases; junction bases not matched to a gene: 5. The CDR3 DNA is TGTGCCAGCAGTGAATTTGGGACAGGAACCTACGAGCAGTACTTC. Its translation is CASSEFGTGTYEQYF.

The count of this clone is one. The CDR3 is CASSPERFVEKLFF. CDR3 bases: TGTGCCAGCTCACCGGAGAGATTTGTTGAAAAACTGTTTTTT. The chain joins TRBV18 to TRBJ1-4; D unresolved. Trimming stripped 3 bases from V and 7 bases from J, with 12 bases between. The CDR3 has 14 amino acids. Germline V gives CDR1 KGHSH, CDR2 LQKENI.

This chain joins TRBV5-1 and TRBJ2-1; 8 positions agree with TRBD2. The CDR3 has 15 residues. Germline V CDR1 and CDR2: SGHRS, YFSETQ. The V segment lost 4 bases and the J segment 5 bases; nucleotides outside the gene matches: 8. CDR3: CASSPAGEDNNEQFF. The CDR3 nucleotides read TGCGCCAGCAGCCCAGCGGGGGAGGACAACAATGAGCAGTTCTTC.

The chain combines TRBV3-1 (or the pseudogene TRBV3-2) with TRBJ1-1; 11 bases are shared with TRBD1. Germline CDR1 LGHDT, CDR2 YNNKEL (reference sequence). The junction had 9 bases not matched to a gene; V was cut back by 4 bases and J by 5 bases. This CDR3 is built from 16 residues. The CDR3 region has the DNA TGTGCCAGCAGCCCTATGGACAGGGGGCGAGGGACTGAAGCTTTCTTT. The encoded protein is CASSPMDRGRGTEAFF.

This clone was found once. This rearrangement joins TRBV6-5 to TRBJ1-5; D gene unclear. V was trimmed by 10 bases and J by 2 bases, leaving 12 bases between them. Looked up from germline, CDR1 is MNHEY and CDR2 is SVGAGI. This CDR3 is 13 amino acids long. CDR3: CATLSQGNQPQHF. CDR3 DNA sequence: TGTGCCACGCTTTCCCAGGGCAATCAGCCCCAGCATTTT.